The entry below gives a single TCR beta chain sequence along with its context. Its target is not known. Germline CDR1 is SEHNR and CDR2 is FQNEAQ (reference sequence). The CDR3 loop spans 10 amino acids. Trimming pared 5 bases from V and 5 bases from J, leaving 3 bases between. The repertoire was sequenced with immunoSEQ multiplex PCR; TCRdb's copy has only in-frame clones and lacks some. There are around 160,000 clones in the sample; about 93% occur only once, and approximately 2% lies in the top ten. The data were taken from a study of T cell responses to AZD1222 COVID-19 vaccine. Study results and caveats: CD4 TCRs linked to vaccination spanned spike, dominating at 160-218 and 743-854. Repertoires in all cases were sampled only once the peak T cell response had passed.

The sample in question was peripheral blood, obtained on day 0 of AZD1222 vaccination. The receptor comes from an adult in good health. The genes are TRBV7-9 and TRBJ1-2; D is unresolved. In nucleotides, the CDR3 is TGTGCCAGCAGCCAATATGGCTACACCTTC. Its protein is CASSQYGYTF.